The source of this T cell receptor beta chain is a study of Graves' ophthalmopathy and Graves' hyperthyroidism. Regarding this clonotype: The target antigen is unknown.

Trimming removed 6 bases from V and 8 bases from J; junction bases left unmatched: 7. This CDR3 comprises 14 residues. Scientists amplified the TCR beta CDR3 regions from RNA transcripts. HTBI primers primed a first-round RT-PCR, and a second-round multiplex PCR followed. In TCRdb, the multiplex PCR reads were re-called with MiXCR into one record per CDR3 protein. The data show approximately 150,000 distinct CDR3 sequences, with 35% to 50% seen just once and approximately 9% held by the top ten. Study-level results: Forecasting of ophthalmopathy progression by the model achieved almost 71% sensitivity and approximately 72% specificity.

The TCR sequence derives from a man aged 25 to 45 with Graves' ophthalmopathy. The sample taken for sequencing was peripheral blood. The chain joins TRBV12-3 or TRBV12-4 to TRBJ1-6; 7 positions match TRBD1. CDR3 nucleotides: TGTGCCAGCAGCCGACAGGGAGTCTATTCACCCCTCCACTTT. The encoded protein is CASSRQGVYSPLHF.